This T cell receptor beta chain was captured by sequencing in a study of T-cell reconstitution after alpha-beta-depleted transplantation in children. Using unique molecular identifiers, the investigators prepared the TCRbeta library. TCRdb analysed the PCR reads with MiXCR anew, one entry per CDR3 protein. The table has about 510,000 distinct CDR3 sequences, approximately 10% seen once. The trim removed 3 bases at V and 1 base at J, leaving 9 bases unmatched. CDR1 and CDR2 from the germline V gene are LNHNV and YYDKDF (reference sequence). The CDR3 runs 19 residues. This clonotype was counted only a few times.

The sequence was collected from a female patient aged 2-10 years who had a stem cell transplant for aplastic anemia, so the T cells may come from the graft donor. The chain combines TRBV15 with TRBJ2-6; 10 nucleotides match TRBD1. The sequencing used PBMCs, mostly from graft donor cells, collected 180 days after TCRalphabeta/CD19-depleted stem cell transplant. The CDR3 protein is CATSSWRQGAGSGANVLTF. DNA of the CDR3: TGTGCCACCAGCAGTTGGAGACAGGGGGCCGGGTCTGGGGCCAACGTCCTGACTTTC.